The TCR beta chain under discussion was sequenced for a study of blood T cell repertoires in COVID-19. Measured with immunoSEQ multiplex PCR; TCRdb has only the in-frame clones, and not every one. Of 220,000 or so clones listed, roughly nine tenths are singletons. Deletions cut 6 bases from V and 9 bases from J, with 13 bases between. This CDR3 spans 13 amino acids. Germline CDR1 reads KGHDR; CDR2 reads SFDVKD. Sequenced: peripheral blood. This chain joins TRBV24-1 and TRBJ1-4, with a weak D call TRBD1 (5 bases). This clonotype was obtained from a man in his fifties or sixties who had recovered from COVID-19. In DNA form, the CDR3 reads TGTGCCACCAGTCACCGGGACTCGCAAAAACTGTTTTTT. As protein: CATSHRDSQKLFF.